This entry lists 23 T cell receptor beta chains sequenced from one sample in a study of cytomegalovirus exposure and HLA in healthy donors (dated by TCRdb to 2016 to 2017). The library was made by the immunoSEQ multiplex PCR assay. For the multiplex PCR, a mixture combining 60 forward primers for TCR Vbeta segments and 13 reverse primers for TCR Jbeta segments was used. Not all clones reach the TCRdb copy of this immuneACCESS table, which keeps in-frame sequences only. Checked studies attribute under half of the gap to unresolved V genes and leave the rest unexplained. This sample's table carries roughly 110,000 clones. About 3.8% of the sample rests with the top ten. Source material: PBMCs. Receptor source: a man aged 25 to 40 in good health and CMV-seronegative.

Measured by frequency, this clone is medium-sized. The rearrangement uses TRBV4-1 and TRBJ2-4; the D gene is possibly TRBD2 (6 bases). The CDR3 has 18 residues. CDR1 and CDR2 from the germline V gene are MGHRA and YSYEKL. V lost 4 bases and J 0 bases, leaving 19 bases between the germline ends. In DNA, the CDR3 is TGCGCCAGCAGCCCCGGGAGTGGCATTGCCCTAGCCAAAAACATTCAGTACTTC. Residues: CASSPGSGIALAKNIQYF.

The V gene is TRBV29-1, the J gene TRBJ2-1, with 9 nucleotides matching TRBD1. Germline trimming cut 2 bases from V and 7 bases from J; bases unmatched to any gene: 9. Germline CDR1 and CDR2: SQVTM and ANQGSEA. This CDR3 is 15 amino acids long. The CDR3 region has the DNA TGCAGCGTTGAATTGGAATGGGACAGGGCGAATGAGCAGTTCTTC. It is translated as CSVELEWDRANEQFF.

The CDR3 sequence is CASSSLAGGLETQYF. In DNA, the CDR3 is TGTGCCAGTAGTTCACTAGCGGGGGGGCTGGAGACCCAGTACTTC. This sequence joins TRBV19 and TRBJ2-5, with 13 bases fitting TRBD2. The V and J ends lost 5 bases and 5 bases, in that order; junction bases with no gene match: 5. The CDR3 length is 15 residues. CDR1 and CDR2 from the germline V gene are LNHDA and SQIVND (reference sequence).

The J gene is TRBJ2-1, the V gene TRBV28; D might be TRBD1 (5 bases). This CDR3 comprises 11 residues. Germline assignment: CDR1 MDHEN and CDR2 SYDVKM. V shed 5 bases and J shed 6 bases, with 5 bases lying between them. The CDR3 sequence: CASSGANEQFF. As DNA, the CDR3 is TGTGCCAGCAGTGGGGCCAATGAGCAGTTCTTC.

The V and J genes are TRBV6-1 and TRBJ2-5, with D possibly TRBD1 on 6 matching bases. The CDR3 contains 13 residues. Germline V lookup: CDR1 MNHNS, CDR2 SASEGT. Trimming stripped 6 bases from V and 5 bases from J, with 13 bases between. CDR3 bases: TGTGCCAGCAGGGATACAGGGTTGGAGACCCAGTACTTC. Its protein is CASRDTGLETQYF.

The chain is built from TRBV7-2 and TRBJ1-5; D ambiguous. Germline CDR1 SGHTA, CDR2 FQGNSA. CDR3 length: 14 residues. Trimming shortened V by 5 bases and J by 0 bases, and 8 bases separated the two germline ends. DNA for the CDR3: TGTGCCAGCAGCAAGTCGGGTAGCAATCAGCCCCAGCATTTT. Protein product: CASSKSGSNQPQHF.

J is TRBJ2-1 and V is TRBV6-9; D is possibly TRBD2 (6 bases). Germline CDR1 MNHGY, CDR2 SVAAGI. This CDR3 comprises 17 residues. V was cut by 8 bases and J by 6 bases, with 26 bases left in between. CDR3 sequence reads: CASGYTIFRDLSNEQFF. For the CDR3, the DNA is TGTGCCAGCGGATACACGATCTTCCGGGACTTGAGCAATGAGCAGTTCTTC.

This chain joins TRBV10-3 and TRBJ2-7; D is possibly TRBD1 (5 bases). Germline V gene data show CDR1 as ENHRY and CDR2 as SYGVKD. The V gene lost 4 bases and the J gene lost 0 bases, with 10 bases spanning the gap. This CDR3 has 14 amino acids. CDR3 region: CAISGQGNSYEQYF. The CDR3 coding sequence is TGTGCCATCAGTGGGCAGGGTAACTCCTACGAGCAGTACTTC.

The J gene is TRBJ2-1, the V gene TRBV27; 8 bases line up with TRBD1. The V segment lost 6 bases and the J segment 9 bases; nucleotides outside the gene matches: 7. Germline CDR1 reads MNHEY; CDR2 reads SMNVEV (reference sequence). The CDR3 spans 13 residues. The CDR3 DNA is TGTGCCAGCAGACAGACAGGGGTGGGTGAGCAGTTCTTC. Its protein is CASRQTGVGEQFF.

With regard to this clone: In the same sample, other DNA sequences code for this CDR3. The chain is built from TRBV5-1 and TRBJ2-7; D is perhaps TRBD1 (6 bases). Germline values: CDR1 SGHRS, CDR2 YFSETQ. V was cut by 0 bases and J by 3 bases, with 10 bases left in between. CDR3 length: 14 residues. This chain's CDR3 is CASSLGQGNYEQYF. CDR3 coding DNA: TGCGCCAGCAGCTTGGGTCAGGGGAACTACGAGCAGTACTTC.

The chain joins TRBV19 to TRBJ1-6, with 7 bases aligning to TRBD1. V lost 5 bases, J lost 6 bases, and 7 bases stayed unmatched. Germline V gene data show CDR1 as LNHDA and CDR2 as SQIVND (reference sequence). The CDR3 has 15 residues. The CDR3: CASSSRDRLNSPLHF. CDR3 bases: TGTGCCAGTAGTTCCCGGGACAGACTTAATTCACCCCTCCACTTT.

The V gene is TRBV6-5, the J gene TRBJ2-5, with TRBD1 identical over 11 bases. The J call is in doubt because the DNA end fits TRBJ2-7 better. The germline V gene has CDR1 MNHEY and CDR2 SVGAGI. The CDR3 runs to 15 residues. The CDR3 spells CASSYAGTGGYEQYF. The DNA of the CDR3 is TGTGCCAGCAGTTACGCCGGGACAGGGGGCTACGAGCAGTACTTC.

The chain couples TRBV12-5 to TRBJ2-7; a possible D gene is TRBD2 (6 bases). V dropped 6 bases and J dropped 6 bases, with 12 bases sitting between them. Germline lookup yields CDR1 LGHNT and CDR2 FRNRAP. The CDR3 consists of 12 residues. CDR3 region: CASGPGGGEQYF. CDR3 coding DNA: TGTGCTAGTGGCCCCGGGGGAGGCGAGCAGTACTTC.

The V and J genes are TRBV7-9 and TRBJ2-1, with 10 bases that match TRBD2. Germline assignment: CDR1 SEHNR and CDR2 FQNEAQ (reference sequence). The V segment lost 0 bases and the J segment 8 bases; nucleotides outside the gene matches: 16. CDR3 length equals 19 residues. CDR3 nucleotide sequence: TGTGCCAGCAGCTTAGCCGGGCCAGTGCCAGCGGGAGGGAGGGATGAGCAGTTCTTC. It is translated as CASSLAGPVPAGGRDEQFF.

The chain links TRBV9 to TRBJ2-6; D may be TRBD2 (6 bases). This CDR3 comprises 16 residues. CDR1 and CDR2 (germline): SGDLS, YYNGEE. The V and J ends lost 0 bases and 4 bases respectively, with 11 bases between them. CDR3 sequence reads: CASSVGAAGGANVLTF. DNA of the CDR3: TGTGCCAGCAGCGTAGGGGCGGCGGGGGGGGCCAACGTCCTGACTTTC. Complete variable domain (other parts from reference TRBV9 and TRBJ2-6): DSGVTQTPKHLITATGQRVTLRCSPRSGDLSVYWYQQSLDQGLQFLIQYYNGEERAKGNILERFSAQQFPDLHSELNLSSLELGDSALYFCASSVGAAGGANVLTFGAGSRLTVL.

The CDR3 DNA sequence: TGTGCCAGCAGTTACTTCGGTGAGACCCAGTACTTC. This encodes CASSYFGETQYF. The chain uses TRBV6-6 and TRBJ2-5; the D is unclear. CDR1 and CDR2 from the germline V gene are MNHNY and SVGAGI (reference sequence). This CDR3 is built from 12 residues. Between the trimmed V and J ends, which lost 1 base and 5 bases, there was a span of 5 bases.

V and J are TRBV2 and TRBJ1-2; D uncertain. The ends were cut back, 4 bases at V and 1 base at J, with 10 bases in the middle. This CDR3 is 14 amino acids long. Germline V gene lookup returns CDR1 SNHLY and CDR2 FYNNEI. The CDR3 is CASSGLTINYGYTF. As DNA, the CDR3 is TGTGCCAGCAGTGGACTTACGATTAACTATGGCTACACCTTC.

This chain uses TRBV2 with TRBJ1-5; D perhaps matches TRBD1 (6 bases). The V end was cut by 3 bases, the J end by 6 bases, with 12 bases between. Germline V gives CDR1 SNHLY, CDR2 FYNNEI. This CDR3 is built from 14 residues. The CDR3 region is CASSELSGVQPQHF. The CDR3 DNA sequence: TGTGCCAGCAGTGAGTTGTCAGGGGTTCAGCCCCAGCATTTT.

The V call is TRBV5-4, the J call TRBJ2-5; D might be TRBD2 (8 bases). Germline loops: CDR1 SGHNT, CDR2 YYREEE (reference sequence). This CDR3 comprises 19 residues. Trimming took off 0 bases at V and 1 base at J, with 22 bases between the two ends. The CDR3 is CASSLEGGWERGSQETQYF. In nucleotides, the CDR3 is TGTGCCAGCAGCTTGGAAGGGGGCTGGGAGCGGGGGAGCCAAGAGACCCAGTACTTC. The full variable domain, completed using reference TRBV5-4 and TRBJ2-5, is ETGVTQSPTHLIKTRGQQVTLRCSSQSGHNTVSWYQQALGQGPQFIFQYYREEENGRGNFPPRFSGLQFPNYSSELNVNALELDDSALYLCASSLEGGWERGSQETQYFGPGTRLLVL.

The chain links TRBV28 to TRBJ1-2; the match to TRBD1 covers 9 bases. The J segment lost 5 bases and the V segment lost 6 bases, leaving 13 bases of the junction unmatched. The CDR3 is made up of 16 amino acids. Germline assignment: CDR1 MDHEN and CDR2 SYDVKM. The CDR3 region is CASRTTTGGVGYGYTF. CDR3 DNA: TGTGCCAGCAGAACAACTACAGGGGGCGTAGGGTATGGCTACACCTTC.

V usage is TRBV7-3 and J usage is TRBJ2-2; 8 bases line up with TRBD2. V lost 1 base, J lost 2 bases, and 6 bases stayed unmatched. The CDR3 length is 17 residues. CDR1 and CDR2 from the germline V gene are SGHTA and FQGTGA. Here the CDR3 reads CASSLIGGGQNTGELFF. DNA of the CDR3: TGTGCCAGCAGCTTAATAGGCGGGGGGCAAAACACCGGGGAGCTGTTTTTT.

The chain couples TRBV5-1 to TRBJ2-3, with a weak D call TRBD2 (6 bases). Germline V gene lookup returns CDR1 SGHRS and CDR2 YFSETQ. Between the trimmed V and J ends, which lost 0 bases and 2 bases, there was a span of 13 bases. CDR3 length: 16 amino acids. The CDR3 loop reads CASSLEAGTPTDTQYF. The CDR3, as DNA: TGCGCCAGCAGCTTGGAGGCGGGGACCCCCACAGATACGCAGTATTTT.

CDR3 DNA sequence: TGTGCCAGCTCACCCTCTCGACTAGCGGGTTTCACAGATACGCAGTATTTT. Amino acid sequence: CASSPSRLAGFTDTQYF. V is TRBV18 and J is TRBJ2-3, with 10 bases matching TRBD2. The length of the CDR3 is 17 residues. Germline CDR1 is KGHSH and CDR2 is LQKENI. Trimming removed 3 bases from V and 2 bases from J; junction bases left unmatched: 8. The full variable domain, in which reference TRBV18 and TRBJ2-3 provide the parts outside the CDR3, is NAGVMQNPRHLVRRRGQEARLRCSPMKGHSHVYWYRQLPEEGLKFMVYLQKENIIDESGMPKERFSAEFPKEGPSILRIQQVVRGDSAAYFCASSPSRLAGFTDTQYFGPGTRLTVL.